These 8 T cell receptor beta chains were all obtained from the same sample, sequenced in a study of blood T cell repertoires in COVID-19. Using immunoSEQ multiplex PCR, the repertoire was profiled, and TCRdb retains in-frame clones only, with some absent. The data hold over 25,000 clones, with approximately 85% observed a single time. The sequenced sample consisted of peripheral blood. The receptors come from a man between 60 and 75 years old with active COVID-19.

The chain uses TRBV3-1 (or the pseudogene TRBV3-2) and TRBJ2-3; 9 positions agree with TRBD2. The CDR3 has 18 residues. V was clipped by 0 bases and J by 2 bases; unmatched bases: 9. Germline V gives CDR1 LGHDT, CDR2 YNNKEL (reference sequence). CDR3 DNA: TGTGCCAGCAGCCAAGATTTGGCGGGAGGGCCAACCACAGATACGCAGTATTTT. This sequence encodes CASSQDLAGGPTTDTQYF.

This CDR3 is CASSSRTSGDNEQFF. CDR3 DNA sequence: TGCGCCAGCAGCTCCAGAACTAGCGGAGACAATGAGCAGTTCTTC. V usage is TRBV5-1 and J usage is TRBJ2-1; 8 nucleotides line up with TRBD2. V lost 3 bases to trimming and J lost 5 bases; unmatched junction nucleotides: 7. This CDR3 has 15 amino acids. Per germline, CDR1 SGHRS and CDR2 YFSETQ.

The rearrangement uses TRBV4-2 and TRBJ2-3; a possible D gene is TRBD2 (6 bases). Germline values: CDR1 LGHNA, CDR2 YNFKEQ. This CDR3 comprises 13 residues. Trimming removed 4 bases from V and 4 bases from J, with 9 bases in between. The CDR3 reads CASSRGEADTQYF. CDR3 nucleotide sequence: TGTGCCAGCAGCCGGGGGGAGGCAGATACGCAGTATTTT.

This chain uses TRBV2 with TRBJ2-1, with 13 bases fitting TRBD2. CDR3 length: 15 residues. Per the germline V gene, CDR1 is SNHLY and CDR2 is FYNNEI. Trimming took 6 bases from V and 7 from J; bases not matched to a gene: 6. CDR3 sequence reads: CASSKLAGGPNEQFF. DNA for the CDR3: TGTGCCAGCAGCAAACTAGCGGGAGGGCCGAATGAGCAGTTCTTC.

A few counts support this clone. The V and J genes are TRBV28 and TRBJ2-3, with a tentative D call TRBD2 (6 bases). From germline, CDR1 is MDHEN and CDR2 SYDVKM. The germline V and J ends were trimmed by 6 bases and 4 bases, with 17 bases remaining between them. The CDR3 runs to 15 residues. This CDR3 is CASSQSPGGADTQYF. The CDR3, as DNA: TGTGCCAGCAGCCAAAGCCCCGGCGGGGCAGATACGCAGTATTTT.

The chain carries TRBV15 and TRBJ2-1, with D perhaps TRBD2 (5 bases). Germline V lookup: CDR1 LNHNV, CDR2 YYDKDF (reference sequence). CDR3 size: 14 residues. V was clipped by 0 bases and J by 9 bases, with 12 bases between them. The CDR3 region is CATSRDQLVIEQFF. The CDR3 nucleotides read TGTGCCACCAGCAGAGATCAACTAGTGATTGAGCAGTTCTTC.

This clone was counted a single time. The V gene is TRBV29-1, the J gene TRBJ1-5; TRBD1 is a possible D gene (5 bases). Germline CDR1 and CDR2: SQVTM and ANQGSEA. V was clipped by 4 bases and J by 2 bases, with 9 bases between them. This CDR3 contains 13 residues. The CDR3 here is CSVAGGGNQPQHF. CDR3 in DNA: TGCAGCGTTGCGGGAGGGGGCAATCAGCCCCAGCATTTT.

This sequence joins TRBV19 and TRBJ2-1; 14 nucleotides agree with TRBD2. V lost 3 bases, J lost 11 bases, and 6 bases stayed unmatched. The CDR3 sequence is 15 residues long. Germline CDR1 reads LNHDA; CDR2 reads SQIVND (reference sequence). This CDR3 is CASSIGTSGRGKQFF. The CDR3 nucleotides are TGTGCCAGTAGTATTGGGACTAGCGGGAGAGGGAAGCAGTTCTTC.